Below, 17 T cell receptor beta chains from the same sample are listed, as sequenced in a study of CD8+ T cells in alopecia areata. The treatment denotes: oral pan-JAK inhibitor, 5-10 mg twice daily. Extracted RNA was reverse transcribed, and the resulting cDNA served as sequencing template. Assay: immunoSEQ multiplex PCR; the TCRdb copy retains only in-frame clones and omits some. The profile shows under 150,000 clones, roughly 55% of them singletons. This specimen consisted of CD4+ T cells sorted from blood, obtained at week 4, from a patient treated with tofacitinib. These receptors were obtained from a human donor with alopecia areata.

The rearrangement uses TRBV28 and TRBJ2-6, with D possibly TRBD2 on 6 matching bases. The germline CDR1 and CDR2 sequences are MDHEN and SYDVKM. The CDR3 is 16 amino acids. Trimming left V 7 bases short and J 0 bases short, with 13 bases between. Here the CDR3 reads CASNPRSGSGANVLTF. In DNA form, the CDR3 reads TGTGCCAGCAATCCCCGTAGCGGCTCTGGGGCCAACGTCCTGACTTTC.

V and J are TRBV29-1 and TRBJ1-2; 10 bases map to TRBD1. The CDR3 spans 12 residues. J gave up 5 bases and V 5 bases, and 2 bases lay outside the gene matches. CDR1 is SQVTM and CDR2 is ANQGSEA in the germline V gene. CDR3 in amino acids: CSVWTGGYGYTF. As DNA, the CDR3 is TGCAGCGTTTGGACAGGGGGGTATGGCTACACCTTC.

This chain uses TRBV6-1 with TRBJ2-1; no clear D gene. Germline CDR1 reads MNHNS; CDR2 reads SASEGT. The CDR3 covers 16 residues. Trimming removed 2 bases at V and 3 bases at J, with 14 bases between. CDR3 nucleotide sequence: TGTGCCAGCAGTGAATACGTTATAGGGAACTACAATGAGCAGTTCTTC. Protein: CASSEYVIGNYNEQFF.

The rearrangement uses TRBV14 and TRBJ2-3; TRBD2 aligns across 7 bases. From germline, CDR1 is SGHDN and CDR2 FVKESK. J was trimmed by 3 bases and V by 4 bases; bases with no gene match: 4. The length of the CDR3 is 14 residues. CDR3 DNA: TGTGCCAGCAGCCGCGTTAGCGGGACAGATACGCAGTATTTT. Protein sequence: CASSRVSGTDTQYF.

The rearrangement uses TRBV23-1 and TRBJ2-1; TRBD1 matches 9 bases. TRBV23-1 is flagged as an ORF with uncertain function. The CDR3 extends over 18 amino acids. The ends lost 2 bases at V and 6 bases at J; junction bases unmatched: 14. CDR3 DNA sequence: TGCGCCAGCAGTCAAGCGGACAGGGGAACGGGAAGGGCCAATGAGCAGTTCTTC. It codes for CASSQADRGTGRANEQFF.

The chain links TRBV15 to TRBJ2-7; perhaps TRBD1 as D (5 bases). CDR3 length: 14 amino acids. Germline V gene data show CDR1 as LNHNV and CDR2 as YYDKDF (reference sequence). The germline V and J ends were trimmed by 0 bases and 0 bases, with 6 bases remaining between them. CDR3 sequence reads: CATSREGHSYEQYF. The CDR3 bases are TGTGCCACCAGCAGAGAAGGACACTCCTACGAGCAGTACTTC.

Here the CDR3 DNA reads TGTGCCATCAGGGCCTCCGGAAACACCATATATTTT. Translation: CAIRASGNTIYF. The chain links TRBV10-3 to TRBJ1-3; D is uncertain. Looked up from germline, CDR1 is ENHRY and CDR2 is SYGVKD. This CDR3 has 12 residues. Trimming removed 6 bases at V and 4 bases at J, with 7 bases between.

This clone was seen more than once but under ten times. The chain carries TRBV7-3 and TRBJ1-1; D call uncertain. Trimming took off 5 bases at V and 1 base at J, with 8 bases between the two ends. The germline V gene has CDR1 SGHTA and CDR2 FQGTGA. This CDR3 has 13 residues. The CDR3 loop is CASSQDGNTEAFF. As DNA, the CDR3 is TGTGCCAGCAGCCAAGACGGGAACACTGAAGCTTTCTTT.

This clone was seen just once. The chain carries TRBV5-6 and TRBJ2-6, with 8 bases fitting TRBD2. The ends lost 6 bases at V and 2 bases at J; junction bases unmatched: 1. CDR3 size: 14 residues. CDR1 and CDR2 from the germline V gene are SGHDT and YYEEEE. The chain's CDR3 is CASTGGAGANVLTF. CDR3 bases: TGTGCCAGCACGGGAGGGGCTGGGGCCAACGTCCTGACTTTC.

The chain links TRBV15 to TRBJ2-5, with D perhaps TRBD1 (5 bases). Germline CDR1 LNHNV, CDR2 YYDKDF (reference sequence). The ends were cut back, 5 bases at V and 5 bases at J, with 12 bases in the middle. The CDR3 is made up of 13 amino acids. This chain's CDR3 is CATSRTLLETQYF. The CDR3 DNA reads as TGTGCCACCAGCCGGACACTCCTTGAGACCCAGTACTTC.

Turning to this clone: One end of the junction varies from germline; a read error may be responsible. This chain links TRBV7-2 with TRBJ2-1; 10 nucleotides match TRBD2. From germline, CDR1 is SGHTA and CDR2 FQGNSA. This CDR3 is 16 amino acids long. Written as DNA, the CDR3 is TGTGCCAGCAGCATAGCGGGGGGTAGCTCCTACAATGAGCAGTTCTTC. It is translated as CASSIAGGSSYNEQFF. Using reference TRBV7-2 and TRBJ2-1 for the parts outside the CDR3, the full variable domain is GAGVSQSPSNKVTEKGKDVELRCDPISGHTALYWYRQSLGQGLEFLIYFQGNSAPDKSGLPSDRFSAERTGGSVSTLTIQRTQQEDSAVYLCASSIAGGSSYNEQFFGPGTRLTVL.

The chain is built from TRBV29-1 and TRBJ2-7; D is unresolved. Per germline, CDR1 SQVTM and CDR2 ANQGSEA. V was cut by 5 bases and J by 6 bases, with 14 bases left in between. CDR3 length: 12 amino acids. CDR3 DNA: TGCAGCGTTCGGGCAGACAAATTCGAGCAGTACTTC. Protein product: CSVRADKFEQYF.

V and J are TRBV29-1 and TRBJ2-3, with 7 nucleotides matching TRBD1. CDR1 SQVTM and CDR2 ANQGSEA come from the germline V gene. V was pared by 4 bases and J by 4 bases, with 8 bases of the junction left unmatched. The CDR3 runs 14 residues. Here the CDR3 DNA reads TGCAGCGTTGTCAAGGGGGCAGTCGCAGATACGCAGTATTTT. Its protein product is CSVVKGAVADTQYF.

The genes are TRBV30 and TRBJ1-4; the D is unclear. In germline, CDR1 is GTSNPN, CDR2 SVGIG (reference sequence). Trimming removed 2 bases at V and 0 bases at J, with 10 bases between. CDR3 length equals 15 residues. As DNA, the CDR3 is TGTGCCTGGAGTAGGCTTTTGGCAACTAATGAAAAACTGTTTTTT. It encodes CAWSRLLATNEKLFF. Full variable domain (remainder filled in from reference TRBV30 and TRBJ1-4): SQTIHQWPATLVQPVGSPLSLECTVEGTSNPNLYWYRQAAGRGLQLLFYSVGIGQISSEVPQNLSASRPQDRQFILSSKKLLLSDSGFYLCAWSRLLATNEKLFFGSGTQLSVL.

The CDR3 is CASSSEPAGRPSGNTIYF. The CDR3 nucleotides read TGCGCCAGCAGCTCCGAACCGGCGGGCAGACCTAGTGGAAACACCATATATTTT. This chain links TRBV5-1 with TRBJ1-3; D uncertain. The CDR3 is made up of 18 amino acids. Germline loops: CDR1 SGHRS, CDR2 YFSETQ. The V end lost 3 bases, the J end lost 3 bases, and 22 bases lay between the germline ends.

In its sample, this clone was seen a few times. The V and J genes are TRBV29-1 and TRBJ2-2, with D perhaps matching TRBD1 (5 bases). V lost 0 bases to trimming and J lost 0 bases, with 11 bases between them. CDR3 length equals 16 residues. Germline CDR1 is SQVTM and CDR2 is ANQGSEA. CDR3 region: CSVEDIRTTNTGELFF. As DNA, the CDR3 is TGCAGCGTTGAAGATATCAGGACAACGAACACCGGGGAGCTGTTTTTT.

The chain links TRBV5-6 to TRBJ2-5; 8 positions match TRBD1. Germline CDR1 reads SGHDT; CDR2 reads YYEEEE. J gave up 4 bases and V 4 bases, and 9 bases lay outside the gene matches. This CDR3 region has 15 residues. For the CDR3, the DNA is TGTGCCAGCAGCCCTAGAAGGACAGGGCGAGAGACCCAGTACTTC. Encoded protein: CASSPRRTGRETQYF.